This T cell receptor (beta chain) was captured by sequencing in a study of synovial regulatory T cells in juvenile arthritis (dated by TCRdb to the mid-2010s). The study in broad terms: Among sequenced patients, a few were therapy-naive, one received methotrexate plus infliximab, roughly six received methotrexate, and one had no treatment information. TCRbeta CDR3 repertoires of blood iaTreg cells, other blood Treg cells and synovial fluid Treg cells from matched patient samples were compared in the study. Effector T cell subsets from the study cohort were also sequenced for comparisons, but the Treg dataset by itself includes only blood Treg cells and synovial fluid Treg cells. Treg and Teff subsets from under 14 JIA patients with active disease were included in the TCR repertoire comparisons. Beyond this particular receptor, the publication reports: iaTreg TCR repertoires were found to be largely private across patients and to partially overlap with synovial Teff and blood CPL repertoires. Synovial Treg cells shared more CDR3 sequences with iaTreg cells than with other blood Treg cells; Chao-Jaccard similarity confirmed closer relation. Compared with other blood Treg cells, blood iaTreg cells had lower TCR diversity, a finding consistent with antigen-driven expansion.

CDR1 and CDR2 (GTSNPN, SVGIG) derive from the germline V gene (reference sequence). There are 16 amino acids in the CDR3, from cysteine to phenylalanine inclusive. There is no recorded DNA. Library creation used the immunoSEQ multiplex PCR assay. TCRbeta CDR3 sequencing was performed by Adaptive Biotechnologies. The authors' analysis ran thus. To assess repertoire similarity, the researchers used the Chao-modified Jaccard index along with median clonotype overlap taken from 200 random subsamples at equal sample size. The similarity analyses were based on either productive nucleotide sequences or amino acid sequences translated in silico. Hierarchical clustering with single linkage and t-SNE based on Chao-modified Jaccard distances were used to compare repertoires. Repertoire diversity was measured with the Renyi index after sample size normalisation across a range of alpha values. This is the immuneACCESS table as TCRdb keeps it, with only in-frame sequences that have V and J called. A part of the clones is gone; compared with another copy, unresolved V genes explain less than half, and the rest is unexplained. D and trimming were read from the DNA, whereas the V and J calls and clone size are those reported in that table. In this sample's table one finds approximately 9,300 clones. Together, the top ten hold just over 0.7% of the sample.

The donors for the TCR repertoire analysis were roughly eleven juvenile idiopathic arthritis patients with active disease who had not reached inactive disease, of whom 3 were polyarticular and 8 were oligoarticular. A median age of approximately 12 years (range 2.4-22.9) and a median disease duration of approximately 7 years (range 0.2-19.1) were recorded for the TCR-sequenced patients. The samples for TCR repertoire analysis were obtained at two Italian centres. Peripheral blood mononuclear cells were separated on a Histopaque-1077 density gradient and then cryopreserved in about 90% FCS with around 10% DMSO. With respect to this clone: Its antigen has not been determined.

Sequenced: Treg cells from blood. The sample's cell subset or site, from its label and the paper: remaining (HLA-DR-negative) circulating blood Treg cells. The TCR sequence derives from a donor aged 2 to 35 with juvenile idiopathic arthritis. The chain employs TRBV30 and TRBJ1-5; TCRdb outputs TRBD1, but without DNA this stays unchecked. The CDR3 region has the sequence CAWSDTWGTGDQPQHF.